A selection of T cell receptor beta chains follows, all from one sample in a study of blood T cells in healthy people across ages. TCRdb re-derived calls from the 5' RACE reads in MiXCR, one entry per CDR3 protein. The top ten clones hold approximately 10% of a sample with 1.5 million to 2 million distinct CDR3 sequences, about 31% of them seen once. Sequenced sample: blood. Receptor source: a woman aged 25 to 39 in good health. The CDR3 runs from the conserved cysteine through the conserved F or W. The D gene is left open where the match is weak. The size of a clone is reported for some rows only, either as once, few or many, or as a class for expanded clones.

>.|TRBJ1-2|TRBV7-2|many
TGTGCCAGCAGCCTACGGGTGCGGGGTGGCTACACCTTC
CASSLRVRGGYTF
>.|TRBJ2-7|TRBV4-2|few
TGTGCCAGCAGCCGCCTAAGGTACGACTACGAGCAGTACTTC
CASSRLRYDYEQYF
>.|TRBJ1-2|TRBV7-9|few
TGTGCCAGCAGCTTTTTCGGCGATGACTATGGCTACACCTTC
CASSFFGDDYGYTF
>TRBD1|TRBJ2-7|TRBV9|few
TGTGCCAGCAGCGTAGAATCAGGACAGGGTAGAGACGAGCAGTACTTC
CASSVESGQGRDEQYF
>TRBD2|TRBJ2-7|TRBV2|.
TGTGCCAGCAGTGAACGGACTAGCGGGGGACTCTACGAGCAGTACTTC
CASSERTSGGLYEQYF
>TRBD2|TRBJ2-4|TRBV4-1|few
TGCGCCAGCAGCCCCGAATCCGGGACTAGGTCCGTAAACATTCAGTACTTC
CASSPESGTRSVNIQYF
>.|TRBJ1-4|TRBV30|.
TGTGCCTGGAGTCGGGGCAATGGGGAAAAACTGTTTTTT
CAWSRGNGEKLFF
>TRBD1|TRBJ1-4|TRBV29-1|.
TGCAGCTCGAGGACAGGGTCTAATGAAAAACTGTTTTTT
CSSRTGSNEKLFF
>.|TRBJ2-7|TRBV6-5|.
TGTGCCAGCAGTTACGACCTAGGCGGGGGCTACTCCTCCTACAATGAGCAGTACTTC
CASSYDLGGGYSSYNEQYF
>.|TRBJ2-1|TRBV28|.
TGTGCCAGCAGCCTACCCACAGAGCAGTTCTTC
CASSLPTEQFF
>TRBD2|TRBJ2-3|TRBV30|.
TGTGCCTGGGGGTGGACTAGCGGGGGGGATACGCAGTATTTT
CAWGWTSGGDTQYF
>TRBD1|TRBJ1-2|TRBV9|few
TGTGCCAGCAGCGCTGGGCGGACAGGGGGCGACTACTATGGCTACACCTTC
CASSAGRTGGDYYGYTF
>.|TRBJ2-7|TRBV2|.
TGTGCCAGCAGTGAGGAAAGCTTTTTTAACTACGAGCAGTACTTC
CASSEESFFNYEQYF
>TRBD1|TRBJ2-5|TRBV27|.
TGTGCCAGCAGTCAGACGATGGACAGGCCACAAGAGACCCAGTACTTC
CASSQTMDRPQETQYF
>TRBD1|TRBJ1-2|TRBV3-1|.
TGTGCCAGCAGCCAGGGACAGGGGTCGATCTATGGCTACACCTTC
CASSQGQGSIYGYTF
>.|TRBJ2-1|TRBV12-5|.
TGTGCTAGTGGCCCCGAAGTCCTGTACTACAATGAGCAGTTCTTC
CASGPEVLYYNEQFF
>TRBD1|TRBJ1-1|TRBV13|.
TGTGCCAGCAGCCCACGACAGGGGTTTTCTGAAGCTTTCTTT
CASSPRQGFSEAFF
>TRBD2|TRBJ2-7|TRBV18|many
TGTGCCAGCAGCCCTACTAGCGGGGGAGCCTACGAGCAGTACTTC
CASSPTSGGAYEQYF
>.|TRBJ2-7|TRBV6-6|many
TGTGCCAGCAGTACCGACACGTACGAGCAGTACTTC
CASSTDTYEQYF
>.|TRBJ2-3|TRBV9|.
TGTGCCAGCAGCGCGGCCTTGGGGGGCACAGATACGCAGTATTTT
CASSAALGGTDTQYF
>.|TRBJ1-5|TRBV4-1|few
TGCGCCAGCAGCCAAGACAGGGCGATTCAGCCCCAGCATTTT
CASSQDRAIQPQHF
>TRBD2|TRBJ2-1|TRBV3-1|.
TGTGCCAGCAGCCCTCCCAGCGGGAGGGCCGGCAATGAGCAGTTCTTC
CASSPPSGRAGNEQFF
>.|TRBJ2-5|TRBV20-1|few
TGCAGTGCCCTGGTTTCGGGGGAGACCCAGTACTTC
CSALVSGETQYF
>TRBD2|TRBJ2-5|TRBV2|few
TGTGCCAGCAGCGGACTAGCGGGAGTGGGCGAGACCCAGTACTTC
CASSGLAGVGETQYF
>.|TRBJ2-1|TRBV7-9|few
TGTGCCAGCGGCTGGACAGTTACAAATGAGCAGTTCTTC
CASGWTVTNEQFF
>.|TRBJ2-3|TRBV27|.
TGTGCCAGCAGAACCTATTACGCCTTAGCGGTCGCCGGCACAGATACGCAGTATTTT
CASRTYYALAVAGTDTQYF
>TRBD2|TRBJ2-7|TRBV2|few
TGTGCCAGCAGTGACTTGGGACTAGAGGTCCACGAGCAGTACTTC
CASSDLGLEVHEQYF
>TRBD2|TRBJ2-3|TRBV5-1|.
TGCGCCAGCAGATGGGGCTTTACTAGCGGGGGACACACAGATGCGCAGTATTTT
CASRWGFTSGGHTDAQYF
>.|TRBJ2-1|TRBV7-3|few
TGTGCCAGCAGCTTAACTACCAAGAACAATGAGCAGTTCTTC
CASSLTTKNNEQFF
>.|TRBJ2-7|TRBV18|many
TGTGCCAGCTCACCCGACAGAGAGCAGTACTTC
CASSPDREQYF
>.|TRBJ1-2|TRBV14|few
TGTGCCAGCAGCAATGGACGCACCCATGGCTACACCTTC
CASSNGRTHGYTF
>.|TRBJ2-1|TRBV4-1|.
TGCGCCAGCAGCCAAGGGGTCACTAGTATCCTAGGTTATGAGCAGTTCTTC
CASSQGVTSILGYEQFF
>TRBD2|TRBJ2-3|TRBV29-1|few
TGCAGCGTCACTCGGACTAGCGGAGGGACAGATACGCAGTATTTT
CSVTRTSGGTDTQYF
>.|TRBJ2-1|TRBV28|few
TGTGCCAGCAGCACAGCCGATTACAATGAGCAGTTCTTC
CASSTADYNEQFF
>.|TRBJ1-2|TRBV30|.
TGTGCCTGGAGTGTAGGCAGGTCTGGAGGCTACACCTTC
CAWSVGRSGGYTF
>.|TRBJ1-5|TRBV6-1|.
TGTGCCAGCAGTGAAGGGCCCCCTGGCAGCAATCAGCCCCAGCATTTT
CASSEGPPGSNQPQHF
>.|TRBJ2-1|TRBV13|.
TGTGCCAGCAGCTCAAGCAGTAGGGCCTACAATGAGCAGTTCTTC
CASSSSSRAYNEQFF
>.|TRBJ2-5|TRBV7-9|.
TGTGCCAGCAGCTCCGAGGATAAAGCGACCCAGTACTTC
CASSSEDKATQYF
>.|TRBJ2-5|TRBV12-3/TRBV12-4|few
TGTGCCAGCAGTTTAGGGGGACACCTAATGGGGGAGACCCAGTACTTC
CASSLGGHLMGETQYF
>.|TRBJ1-2|TRBV28|.
TGTGCCAGCAGTTTTCGGAACTATGGCTACACCTTC
CASSFRNYGYTF
>.|TRBJ1-2|TRBV4-1|.
TGCGCCAGCAGCCAAAAGGAGTCCAGCTATGGCTACACCTTC
CASSQKESSYGYTF
>.|TRBJ2-7|TRBV6-6|few
TGTGCCAGCAGTCCTCAGGGAAGGGGATACGAGCAGTACTTC
CASSPQGRGYEQYF
>.|TRBJ1-5|TRBV29-1|.
TGCAGCGTTCTGGAATCAGGACACAGGAGCAATCAGCCCCAGCATTTT
CSVLESGHRSNQPQHF
>.|TRBJ2-3|TRBV7-3|few
TGTGCCAGCAGCATGGGACGGTACACAGATCCGCAGTATTTT
CASSMGRYTDPQYF